This is a list of T cell receptor beta chains from one sample in a study of graft-versus-host responses after intestinal transplantation. Sequencing used immunoSEQ multiplex PCR; TCRdb keeps in-frame clones, though not all of them. The sample lists approximately 20,000 clones; 85% to 95% were seen once. The source was PBMCs, collected about 250 days after intestinal transplant. The receptors shown here come from a human patient who received an intestinal transplant, so some T cells may come from the graft donor. Both conserved end residues are part of each CDR3. Fields, in order: V gene, J gene, CDR3 protein.

v_call: TRBV27
j_call: TRBJ2-7
cdr3_aa: CASSLPSYEQYF

v_call: TRBV6-1
j_call: TRBJ2-7
cdr3_aa: CASRESALLTYEQYF

v_call: TRBV2
j_call: TRBJ1-2
cdr3_aa: CASSLWGQGYTF

v_call: TRBV7-8
j_call: TRBJ2-7
cdr3_aa: CASSLERGPSYEQYF

v_call: TRBV6-5
j_call: TRBJ2-3
cdr3_aa: CASRRTVLSTDTQYF

v_call: TRBV7-9
j_call: TRBJ2-7
cdr3_aa: CATDTANQKVGEQYF

v_call: TRBV21-1
j_call: TRBJ2-3
cdr3_aa: CASSAVRDRGTDTQYF

v_call: TRBV27
j_call: TRBJ2-2
cdr3_aa: CASSFSGTGYTGELFF

v_call: TRBV9
j_call: TRBJ2-1
cdr3_aa: CASGEAGIDEQFF

v_call: TRBV5-1
j_call: TRBJ2-2
cdr3_aa: CASSLGQGTNTGELFF

v_call: TRBV4-1
j_call: TRBJ2-1
cdr3_aa: CASSYGTSGSSYNEQFF

v_call: TRBV7-6
j_call: TRBJ2-2
cdr3_aa: CASSFSGAGELFF

v_call: TRBV28
j_call: TRBJ1-4
cdr3_aa: CASQGTEEKLFF

v_call: TRBV9
j_call: TRBJ2-6
cdr3_aa: CASSPPREGPHFLTF

v_call: TRBV9
j_call: TRBJ2-5
cdr3_aa: CASSVDPDQETQYF

v_call: TRBV4-1
j_call: TRBJ1-6
cdr3_aa: CASSPQGQGPATLYNSPLHF

v_call: TRBV7-8
j_call: TRBJ2-1
cdr3_aa: CASSPKGFLGTHNEQFF

v_call: TRBV28
j_call: TRBJ1-1
cdr3_aa: CASSLPGMNTEAFF

v_call: TRBV30
j_call: TRBJ1-5
cdr3_aa: CAWSDTTPNQPQHF

v_call: TRBV30
j_call: TRBJ2-5
cdr3_aa: CAWNPDRGYQETQYF

v_call: TRBV21-1
j_call: TRBJ1-2
cdr3_aa: CASRNGIANYGYTF

v_call: TRBV25-1
j_call: TRBJ2-1
cdr3_aa: CASSESLAGVAYNEQFF

v_call: TRBV19
j_call: TRBJ2-2
cdr3_aa: CASSIVGELFF

v_call: TRBV18
j_call: TRBJ2-7
cdr3_aa: CASSPPGPSYEQYF

v_call: TRBV5-1
j_call: TRBJ2-1
cdr3_aa: CASSQVVAGVPEQFF

v_call: TRBV7-9
j_call: TRBJ1-1
cdr3_aa: CASSLDRSMNTEAFF

v_call: TRBV30
j_call: TRBJ1-2
cdr3_aa: CAWSSGRANYGYTF

v_call: TRBV13
j_call: TRBJ2-1
cdr3_aa: CASSAEGPKQFF

v_call: TRBV5-1
j_call: TRBJ2-7
cdr3_aa: CASSFPGTGLSRSYEQYF

v_call: TRBV9
j_call: TRBJ1-6
cdr3_aa: CASSVDVVTTGSNSPLHF

v_call: TRBV21-1
j_call: TRBJ1-5
cdr3_aa: CASPLRDRALHSNQPQHF

v_call: TRBV28
j_call: TRBJ2-5
cdr3_aa: CASSLPGQGKRGQYF

v_call: TRBV5-1
j_call: TRBJ2-2
cdr3_aa: CASSLAGHHLPNTGELFF

v_call: TRBV6-5
j_call: TRBJ2-7
cdr3_aa: CASSTDNEQYF

v_call: TRBV9
j_call: TRBJ2-2
cdr3_aa: CASSVRPLNTGELFF

v_call: TRBV19
j_call: TRBJ2-3
cdr3_aa: CASRSGTTDTQYF

v_call: TRBV12-2
j_call: TRBJ2-7
cdr3_aa: CASRLTEWIRQDRGSEQYF

v_call: TRBV27
j_call: TRBJ2-1
cdr3_aa: CASSLSGPEMPYNEQFF

v_call: TRBV18
j_call: TRBJ1-2
cdr3_aa: CASSPLEATRDSNYGYTF

v_call: TRBV19
j_call: TRBJ2-3
cdr3_aa: CASSPGQYTDTQYF

v_call: TRBV5-1
j_call: TRBJ2-3
cdr3_aa: CASSLEGGLAGGSSTDTQYF

v_call: TRBV15
j_call: TRBJ2-1
cdr3_aa: CATSSPLAGNEQFF

v_call: TRBV6-5
j_call: TRBJ2-5
cdr3_aa: CASTAGQQETQYF